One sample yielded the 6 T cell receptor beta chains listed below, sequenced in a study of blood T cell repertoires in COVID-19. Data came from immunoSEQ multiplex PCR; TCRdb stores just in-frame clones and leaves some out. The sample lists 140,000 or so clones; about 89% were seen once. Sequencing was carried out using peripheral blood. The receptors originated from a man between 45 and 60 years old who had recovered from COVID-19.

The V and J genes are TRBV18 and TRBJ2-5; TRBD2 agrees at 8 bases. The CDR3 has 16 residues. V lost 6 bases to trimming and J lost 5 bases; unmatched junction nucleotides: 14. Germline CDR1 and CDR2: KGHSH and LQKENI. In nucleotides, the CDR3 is TGTGCCAGCTCCGAAGAATTGACTAGCGTGGGGGAGACCCAGTACTTC. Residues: CASSEELTSVGETQYF.

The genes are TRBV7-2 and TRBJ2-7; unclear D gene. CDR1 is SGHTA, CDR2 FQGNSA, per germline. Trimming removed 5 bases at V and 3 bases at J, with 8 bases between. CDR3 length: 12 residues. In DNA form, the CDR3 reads TGTGCCAGCAGCGACACACTCTACGAGCAGTACTTC. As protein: CASSDTLYEQYF.

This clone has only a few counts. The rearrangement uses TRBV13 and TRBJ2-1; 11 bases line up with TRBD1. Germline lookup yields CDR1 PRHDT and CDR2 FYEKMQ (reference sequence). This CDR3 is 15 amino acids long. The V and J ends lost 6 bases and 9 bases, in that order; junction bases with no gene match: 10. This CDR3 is CASSRWGQGVGEQFF. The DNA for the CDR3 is TGTGCCAGCAGTCGCTGGGGACAGGGGGTGGGTGAGCAGTTCTTC.

The CDR3 bases are TGCGCCAGCAGCCAAGGGGCCGGACTAGCGGGGGCCTTCTACAATGAGCAGTTCTTC. The encoded protein is CASSQGAGLAGAFYNEQFF. V usage is TRBV4-3 and J usage is TRBJ2-1; 13 bases agree with TRBD2. Germline CDR1 and CDR2: LGHNA and YSLEER. Trimming removed 1 base from V and 3 bases from J; junction bases left unmatched: 9. The CDR3 covers 19 residues.

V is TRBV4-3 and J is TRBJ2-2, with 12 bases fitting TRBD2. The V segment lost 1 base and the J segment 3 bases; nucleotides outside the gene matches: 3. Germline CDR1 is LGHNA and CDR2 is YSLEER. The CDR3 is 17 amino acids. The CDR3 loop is CASSQAGLAGYTGELFF. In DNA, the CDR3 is TGCGCCAGCAGCCAAGCTGGACTAGCGGGGTACACCGGGGAGCTGTTTTTT.

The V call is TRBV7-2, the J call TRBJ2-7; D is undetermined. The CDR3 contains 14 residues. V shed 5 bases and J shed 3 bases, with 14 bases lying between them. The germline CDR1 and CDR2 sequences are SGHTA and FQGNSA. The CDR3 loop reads CASSQDLVSYEQYF. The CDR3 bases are TGTGCCAGCAGCCAGGATTTGGTCAGCTACGAGCAGTACTTC. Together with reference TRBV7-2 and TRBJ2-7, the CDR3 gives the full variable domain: GAGVSQSPSNKVTEKGKDVELRCDPISGHTALYWYRQSLGQGLEFLIYFQGNSAPDKSGLPSDRFSAERTGGSVSTLTIQRTQQEDSAVYLCASSQDLVSYEQYFGPGTRLTVT.